Shown below are 8 T cell receptor beta chains from a single sample sequenced in a study of blood T cell repertoires in COVID-19. Some clones are missing from TCRdb's copy, which holds only in-frame ones; the method was immunoSEQ multiplex PCR. This repertoire shows roughly 300,000 clones, around four fifths found once; its top ten account for about 1.2%. Sequencing was performed on peripheral blood. All receptors come from a woman aged 50 to 60 with acute or convalescent COVID-19.

This rearrangement joins TRBV5-6 to TRBJ1-4; tentative D call: TRBD1 (6 bases). The CDR3 sequence is 14 residues long. Germline CDR1 is SGHDT and CDR2 is YYEEEE. V shed 3 bases and J shed 8 bases, with 14 bases lying between them. The CDR3 region is CASSSRARGEKLFF. The DNA for the CDR3 is TGTGCCAGCAGCTCCAGGGCTAGGGGGGAAAAACTGTTTTTT.

V and J are TRBV6-5 and TRBJ1-4; weak D call: TRBD1 (5 bases). CDR1 is MNHEY, CDR2 SVGAGI, per germline. The ends were cut back, 8 bases at V and 7 bases at J, with 14 bases in the middle. The CDR3 is made up of 13 amino acids. CDR3 sequence: CASGAPASEKLFF. The CDR3 DNA reads TGTGCCAGCGGGGCTCCGGCTAGTGAAAAACTGTTTTTT.

The chain is built from TRBV19 and TRBJ1-4, with a tentative D call TRBD1 (6 bases). Trimming pared 3 bases from V and 8 bases from J, leaving 16 bases between. Per the germline V gene, CDR1 is LNHDA and CDR2 is SQIVND (reference sequence). This CDR3 contains 15 residues. CDR3 bases: TGTGCCAGTAGTATGGCAAACAGGGACGGGGAAAAACTGTTTTTT. Residues: CASSMANRDGEKLFF.

The gene calls are TRBV6-5 and TRBJ1-2; TRBD1 matches at 9 bases. The CDR3 totals 16 residues. V shed 4 bases, J shed 6 bases, and the junction held 12 bases outside the gene matches. The germline gives CDR1 MNHEY, CDR2 SVGAGI. The CDR3 region is CASSSSLGQGYDGYTF. The CDR3 DNA sequence: TGTGCCAGCAGTTCCAGTTTGGGACAGGGATATGATGGCTACACCTTC.

The CDR3 nucleotides are TGTGCCAGCAGCCAGATGGCCTCAAATGAAAAACTGTTTTTT. Translated: CASSQMASNEKLFF. The genes are TRBV3-1 (or the pseudogene TRBV3-2) and TRBJ1-4; D call uncertain. Germline V gives CDR1 LGHDT, CDR2 YNNKEL (reference sequence). This CDR3 comprises 14 residues. Trimming took 3 bases from V and 5 from J, leaving 10 bases between them.

Notes on this clone: Other DNA sequences in the sample encode the same CDR3. The V call is TRBV5-1, the J call TRBJ2-1; 7 bases are shared with TRBD2. The V segment lost 0 bases and the J segment 0 bases; nucleotides outside the gene matches: 3. This CDR3 is built from 16 residues. Germline values: CDR1 SGHRS, CDR2 YFSETQ. CDR3 nucleotide sequence: TGCGCCAGCAGCTTGGGGGGCGGGAGCTCCTACAATGAGCAGTTCTTC. The encoded protein is CASSLGGGSSYNEQFF. The complete variable domain, with remaining parts taken from reference TRBV5-1 and TRBJ2-1, reads KAGVTQTPRYLIKTRGQQVTLSCSPISGHRSVSWYQQTPGQGLQFLFEYFSETQRNKGNFPGRFSGRQFSNSRSEMNVSTLELGDSALYLCASSLGGGSSYNEQFFGPGTRLTVL.

The V and J genes are TRBV4-2 and TRBJ1-2, with unresolved D. This CDR3 has 14 residues. CDR1 and CDR2 (germline): LGHNA, YNFKEQ. The V and J ends lost 0 bases and 1 base respectively, with 6 bases between them. CDR3 sequence (DNA): TGTGCCAGCAGCCAAGAGAACTATAACTATGGCTACACCTTC. Encoded protein: CASSQENYNYGYTF.

The CDR3 DNA is TGTGCCAGCAGCAAAAAGGACAGGGGGCTTGGAAACACCATATATTTT. Translating it yields CASSKKDRGLGNTIYF. This rearrangement joins TRBV5-6 to TRBJ1-3; 11 bases map to TRBD1. The CDR3 extends over 16 amino acids. J gave up 3 bases and V 4 bases, and 6 bases lay outside the gene matches. Germline lookup yields CDR1 SGHDT and CDR2 YYEEEE.